This T cell receptor (beta chain) was sequenced during a study of blood T cell repertoires in COVID-19. Produced via immunoSEQ multiplex PCR; TCRdb's table is partial and in-frame only. Among 250,000 to 300,000 clones, about three quarters were seen once, and the ten largest hold over 3%. Unmatched junction bases numbered 11, after V lost 0 bases and J lost 8 bases. This CDR3 has 17 residues. Germline values: CDR1 SGHRS, CDR2 YFSETQ. This clone came up a few times. The receptor was isolated from an elderly woman with acute or convalescent COVID-19. The J gene is TRBJ2-3, the V gene TRBV5-1, with TRBD2 identical over 11 bases. The specimen sequenced was peripheral blood. This CDR3 is CASSLGLAGSEQGTQYF. In DNA, the CDR3 is TGCGCCAGCAGCTTGGGACTAGCGGGGTCCGAGCAGGGTACGCAGTATTTT.